The T cell receptor beta chain under discussion was sequenced for a study of blood T cell repertoires in COVID-19. Overall study: T cells, B-cell-depleted T cells, or PBMCs provided the cDNA or gDNA that served as material.

Trimming stripped 8 bases from V and 9 bases from J, with 16 bases between. The CDR3 totals 13 residues. Germline CDR1 and CDR2: MGHRA and YSYEKL. This clone was recorded a few times. Original methodology: By means of reference gene primer amplification, nucleated cell counts were estimated. The method was immunoSEQ multiplex PCR; TCRdb's version includes in-frame clones alone and lacks a portion of them. V and J calls and clone size are those listed in that table; D and trimming were worked out from the DNA. The data contain approximately 180,000 clones, 85% to 90% of them seen just once; the ten biggest clones take up around an eighth.

The source is a woman aged 70-85 years with COVID-19, enrolled during active disease. The chain joins TRBV4-1 to TRBJ2-2; maybe TRBD1 (6 bases). Specimen: peripheral blood. The DNA of the CDR3 is TGCGCCAGCGGCACACAGGGTCTCCGGGAGCTGTTTTTT. Translation gives CASGTQGLRELFF.